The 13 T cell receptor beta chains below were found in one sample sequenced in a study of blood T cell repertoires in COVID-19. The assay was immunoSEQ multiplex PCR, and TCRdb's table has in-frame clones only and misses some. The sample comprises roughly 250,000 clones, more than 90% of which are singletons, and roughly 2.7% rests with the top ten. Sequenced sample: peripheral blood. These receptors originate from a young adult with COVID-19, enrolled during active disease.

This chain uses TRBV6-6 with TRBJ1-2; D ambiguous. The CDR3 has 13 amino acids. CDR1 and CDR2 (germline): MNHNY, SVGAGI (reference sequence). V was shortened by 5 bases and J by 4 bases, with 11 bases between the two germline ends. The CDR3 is CASSLDGLYGYTF. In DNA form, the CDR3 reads TGTGCCAGCAGTCTGGACGGACTCTATGGCTACACCTTC.

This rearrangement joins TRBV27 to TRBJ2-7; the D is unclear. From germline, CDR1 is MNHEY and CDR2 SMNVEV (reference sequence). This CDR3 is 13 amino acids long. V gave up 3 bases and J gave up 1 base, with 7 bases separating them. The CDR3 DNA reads TGTGCCAGCAGTTTCGAGAGGTCCTACGAGCAGTACTTC. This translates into CASSFERSYEQYF.

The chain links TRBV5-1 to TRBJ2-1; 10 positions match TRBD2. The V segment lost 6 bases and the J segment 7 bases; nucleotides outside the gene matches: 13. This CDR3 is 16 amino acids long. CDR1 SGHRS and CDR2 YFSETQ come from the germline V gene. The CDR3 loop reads CASTFSSGSRENEQFF. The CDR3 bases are TGCGCCAGCACCTTTTCTAGCGGGAGTAGAGAAAATGAGCAGTTCTTC.

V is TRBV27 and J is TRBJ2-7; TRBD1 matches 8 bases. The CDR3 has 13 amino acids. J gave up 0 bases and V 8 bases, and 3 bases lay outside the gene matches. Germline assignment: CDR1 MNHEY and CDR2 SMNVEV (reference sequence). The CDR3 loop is CASRDRLSYEQYF. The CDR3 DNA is TGTGCCAGCCGGGACAGGCTCTCCTACGAGCAGTACTTC.

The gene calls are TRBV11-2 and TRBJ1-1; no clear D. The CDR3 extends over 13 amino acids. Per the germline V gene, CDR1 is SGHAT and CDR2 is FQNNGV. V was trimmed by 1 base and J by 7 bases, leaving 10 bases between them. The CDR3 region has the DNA TGTGCCAGCAGCTTAGGTCAGGCAGTTGAAGCTTTCTTT. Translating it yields CASSLGQAVEAFF.

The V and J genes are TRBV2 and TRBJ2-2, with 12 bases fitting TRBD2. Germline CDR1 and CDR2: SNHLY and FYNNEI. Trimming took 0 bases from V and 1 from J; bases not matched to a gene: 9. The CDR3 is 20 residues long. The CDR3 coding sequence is TGTGCCAGCAGTGAAGCTGCCCCGGGACTAGCGGGTGAGAACACCGGGGAGCTGTTTTTT. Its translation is CASSEAAPGLAGENTGELFF.

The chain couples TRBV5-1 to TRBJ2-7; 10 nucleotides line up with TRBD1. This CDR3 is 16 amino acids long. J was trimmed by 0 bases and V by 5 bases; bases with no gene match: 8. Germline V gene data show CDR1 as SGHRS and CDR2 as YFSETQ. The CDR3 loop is CASRETGGRYSYEQYF. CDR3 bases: TGCGCCAGCAGAGAGACAGGGGGCAGATACTCCTACGAGCAGTACTTC.

The CDR3 nucleotides read TGTGCCAGCTCCTTGAACACTGAAGCTTTCTTT. Residues: CASSLNTEAFF. J is TRBJ1-1 and V is TRBV19, with D unresolved. V gave up 9 bases and J gave up 0 bases, with 5 bases separating them. The CDR3 is made up of 11 amino acids. The germline CDR1 and CDR2 sequences are LNHDA and SQIVND (reference sequence).

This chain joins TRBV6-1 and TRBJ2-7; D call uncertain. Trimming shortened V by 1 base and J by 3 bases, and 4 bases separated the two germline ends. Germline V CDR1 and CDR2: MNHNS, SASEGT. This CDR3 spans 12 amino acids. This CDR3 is CASSEVSYEQYF. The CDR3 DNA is TGTGCCAGCAGTGAAGTTAGCTACGAGCAGTACTTC.

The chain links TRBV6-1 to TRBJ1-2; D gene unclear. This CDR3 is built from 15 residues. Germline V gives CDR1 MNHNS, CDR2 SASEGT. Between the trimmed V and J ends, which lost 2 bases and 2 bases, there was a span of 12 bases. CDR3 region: CASSEMYSLNYGYTF. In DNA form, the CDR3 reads TGTGCCAGCAGTGAAATGTACAGCCTAAACTATGGCTACACCTTC.

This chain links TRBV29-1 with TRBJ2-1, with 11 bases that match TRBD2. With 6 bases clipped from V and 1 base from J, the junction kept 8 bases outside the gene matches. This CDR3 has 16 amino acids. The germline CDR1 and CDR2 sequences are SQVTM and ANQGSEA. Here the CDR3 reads CSVPGLAEGSYNEQFF. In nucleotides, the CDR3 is TGCAGCGTGCCGGGACTAGCGGAGGGGTCCTACAATGAGCAGTTCTTC.

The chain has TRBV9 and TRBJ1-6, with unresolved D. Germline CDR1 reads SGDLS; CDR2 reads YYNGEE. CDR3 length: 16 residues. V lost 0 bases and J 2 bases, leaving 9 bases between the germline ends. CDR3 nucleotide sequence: TGTGCCAGCAGCGTAGGCCCGGGAACCTATAATTCACCCCTCCACTTT. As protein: CASSVGPGTYNSPLHF.

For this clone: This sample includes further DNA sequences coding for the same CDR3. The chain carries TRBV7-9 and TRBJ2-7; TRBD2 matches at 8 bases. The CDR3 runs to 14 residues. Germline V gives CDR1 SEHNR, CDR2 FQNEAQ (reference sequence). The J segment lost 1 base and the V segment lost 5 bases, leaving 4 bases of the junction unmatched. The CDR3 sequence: CASSPTSGSYEQYF. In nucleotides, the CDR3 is TGTGCCAGCAGCCCTACTAGCGGTTCCTACGAGCAGTACTTC.